A selection of T cell receptor beta chains follows, all from one sample in a study of cytomegalovirus exposure and HLA in healthy donors. Data came from immunoSEQ multiplex PCR; TCRdb stores just in-frame clones and leaves some out. This sample carries about 80,000 clones, nearly 80% of them seen once, and the ten largest clones take over 20%. Material: PBMCs. Receptors were obtained from a woman aged 45-65 years in good health and CMV-seropositive. CDR3s include the opening cysteine and the closing phenylalanine or tryptophan. D genes are given only for firm matches. Part of the rows lack a size; the others show once, few, many or a class for expanded clones.

length | size | D | J | V | DNA | CDR3
11 | NA | NA | TRBJ1-1 | TRBV19 | TGTGCCAGTAGTAATCGGGTTGAAGCTTTCTTT | CASSNRVEAFF
14 | few | TRBD1 | TRBJ1-3 | TRBV30 | TGTGCCTGGACGAGGGGGCCGGGTGGAAACACCATATATTTT | CAWTRGPGGNTIYF
15 | NA | TRBD2 | TRBJ2-3 | TRBV25-1 | TGTGCCAGCAGTGATTGGACGGGGGGAACAGATACGCAGTATTTT | CASSDWTGGTDTQYF
12 | NA | NA | TRBJ2-3 | TRBV6-1 | TGTGCCAGCAACGGTCCCTGGGATACGCAGTATTTT | CASNGPWDTQYF
16 | NA | NA | TRBJ1-6 | TRBV30 | TGTGCCTGGAGTGTGCGGGGGGAGGGCGCAAATTCACCCCTCCACTTT | CAWSVRGEGANSPLHF
14 | NA | NA | TRBJ2-5 | TRBV2 | TGTGCCAGCAGTGACGGTACAGGGCAAGAGACCCAGTACTTC | CASSDGTGQETQYF
13 | NA | TRBD1 | TRBJ2-7 | TRBV6-5 | TGTGCCAGCAGTACGGACAGGGGGAACGAGCAGTACTTC | CASSTDRGNEQYF
15 | NA | TRBD1 | TRBJ1-1 | TRBV18 | TGTGCCAGCTCATCAGAACAGGGGGCTGAAACTGAAGCTTTCTTT | CASSSEQGAETEAFF
16 | NA | TRBD1 | TRBJ1-4 | TRBV15 | TGTGCCACCAGCAGACCTCCTCAGACAGGGGGGGAAAAACTGTTTTTT | CATSRPPQTGGEKLFF
13 | NA | NA | TRBJ1-1 | TRBV7-6 | TGTGCCAGCGCCAATCGGGGGAACACTGAAGCTTTCTTT | CASANRGNTEAFF
15 | NA | NA | TRBJ2-6 | TRBV29-1 | TGCAGCGTGGGCAATGTGCGCTCTGGGGCCAACGTCCTGACTTTC | CSVGNVRSGANVLTF
13 | NA | NA | TRBJ2-3 | TRBV2 | TGTGCCAGCAGTCTGCGAAGCCAAGATACGCAGTATTTT | CASSLRSQDTQYF
16 | NA | TRBD1 | TRBJ2-7 | TRBV15 | TGTGCCACCAGCAGCCCCCTTTTGGGACAGCTGAGTGAGCAGTACTTC | CATSSPLLGQLSEQYF
15 | NA | NA | TRBJ2-1 | TRBV9 | TGTGCCAGCAGCGTGGGCCCTACGACCAACAATGAGCAGTTCTTC | CASSVGPTTNNEQFF
13 | NA | TRBD2 | TRBJ2-1 | TRBV10-1 | TGCGCCTCGGGGGGGATCTTGGGGAATGAGCAGTTCTTC | CASGGILGNEQFF
15 | NA | NA | TRBJ2-3 | TRBV7-3 | TGTGCCAGCAGCTCAGGGGCAGGACTTCCAGATACGCAGTATTTT | CASSSGAGLPDTQYF
13 | NA | TRBD1 | TRBJ1-1 | TRBV4-1 | TGCGCCAGCAGGCAGGGGGTGAACACTGAAGCTTTCTTT | CASRQGVNTEAFF
16 | NA | TRBD1 | TRBJ2-5 | TRBV7-9 | TGTGCCAGCAGCTTAGAGGGCGACAGGGGTTCTGAGACCCAGTACTTC | CASSLEGDRGSETQYF
13 | NA | NA | TRBJ1-5 | TRBV6-1 | TGTGCCAGCTATGGAGGGAACAATCAGCCCCAGCATTTT | CASYGGNNQPQHF
13 | few | NA | TRBJ1-3 | TRBV5-1 | TGCGCCAGCAGTTCCCGAGGTGGAAACACCATATATTTT | CASSSRGGNTIYF
16 | NA | NA | TRBJ1-4 | TRBV5-1 | TGCGCCAGCAGCCCCAACCTTGCAGCAACTAATGAAAAACTGTTTTTT | CASSPNLAATNEKLFF
13 | few | TRBD1 | TRBJ1-1 | TRBV5-6 | TGTGCCTGGAGTGCGGACAGGAGGACTGAAGCTTTCTTT | CAWSADRRTEAFF
15 | NA | NA | TRBJ2-5 | TRBV7-3 | TGTGCCAGCAGCTTAATGGGAGGGGGGCAAGAGACCCAGTACTTC | CASSLMGGGQETQYF
13 | NA | NA | TRBJ2-7 | TRBV6-5 | TGTGCCAGCAGTTACGCACATTCCTACGAGCAGTACTTC | CASSYAHSYEQYF
14 | NA | NA | TRBJ1-5 | TRBV6-5 | TGTGCCAGCATGGTGGGGAGGGACCATCAGCCCCAGCATTTT | CASMVGRDHQPQHF
16 | few | TRBD1 | TRBJ1-4 | TRBV9 | TGTGCCAGCAGTGAAGGGACAGGGGCAACTAATGAAAAACTGTTTTTT | CASSEGTGATNEKLFF
17 | NA | NA | TRBJ1-1 | TRBV7-9 | TGTGCCAGCAGCTTAGGGTCGGGGGGGGCCTTGAACACTGAAGCTTTCTTT | CASSLGSGGALNTEAFF
15 | NA | TRBD1 | TRBJ2-3 | TRBV4-1 | TGCGCCAGCAGCCAGACACAGGGGGCCCTAGATACGCAGTATTTT | CASSQTQGALDTQYF
18 | NA | NA | TRBJ1-5 | TRBV4-1 | TGCGCCAGCAGCCACCTCGGGCAGGGCGGTTATAGCAATCAGCCCCAGCATTTT | CASSHLGQGGYSNQPQHF
13 | NA | NA | TRBJ1-1 | TRBV7-7 | TGTGCTAGTAGCTTTAACGGGGACACTGAAGCTTTCTTT | CASSFNGDTEAFF
15 | NA | NA | TRBJ2-3 | TRBV14 | TGTGCCAGCAGCCAGTTGACACAACGCACAGGTACGCAGTATTTT | CASSQLTQRTGTQYF
14 | once | NA | TRBJ1-1 | TRBV27 | TGTGCCAGCAGTTTCCGGGGGGCATTGGCTGAAGCTTTCTTT | CASSFRGALAEAFF
21 | NA | TRBD2 | TRBJ2-3 | TRBV12-5 | TGTGCTAGTGGTTTGGTACTGAGGCTTGGCTCTTTAGCGGGAAGGTCAGATACGCAGTATTTT | CASGLVLRLGSLAGRSDTQYF
15 | few | TRBD2 | TRBJ2-1 | TRBV11-2 | TGTGCCAGCAGCTTAGGGACTAGCGGACTCAATGAGCAGTTCTTC | CASSLGTSGLNEQFF
14 | NA | TRBD1 | TRBJ2-1 | TRBV15 | TGTGCCACTAAATCCGGGACAGAATACAATGAGCAGCTCTTC | CATKSGTEYNEQLF
14 | NA | NA | TRBJ1-6 | TRBV13 | TGTGCCAGCAGCTCGACGCTTGACCTCGCGGCCCTCCACTTT | CASSSTLDLAALHF
13 | NA | TRBD1 | TRBJ1-2 | TRBV7-9 | TGTTCCAGCAGCTACAGGGGACGGGATGGCTACACCTTC | CSSSYRGRDGYTF
14 | NA | NA | TRBJ1-1 | TRBV11-3 | TGTGCCAGCAGCTTACGTCAAGCGAACACTGAAGCTTTCTTT | CASSLRQANTEAFF
14 | NA | NA | TRBJ2-1 | TRBV19 | TGTGCCAGTAGCCCCGGGGGGCATTACAATGAGCAGTTCTTC | CASSPGGHYNEQFF
15 | NA | TRBD1 | TRBJ1-2 | TRBV5-1 | TGCGCCAGCAGCTTAGAGACAGGGGGCGACTATGGCTACACCTTC | CASSLETGGDYGYTF
15 | NA | NA | TRBJ1-2 | TRBV28 | TGTGCCAGCAGTACTTATTCAGGGTATGACTATGGCTACACCTTC | CASSTYSGYDYGYTF
15 | NA | TRBD1 | TRBJ2-1 | TRBV7-2 | TGTGCCAGCAGCTCCTGGACAGGTTTTTACAATGAGCAGTTCTTC | CASSSWTGFYNEQFF